This T cell receptor beta chain was observed in a study of T cell repertoires in cytomegalovirus infection. In the study overall: Evidence of both CMV infection and a matching HLA type came from public TCR beta signatures. The study's findings and limits: HLA-C-restricted CMV clonotypes gave the most frequent clonotype in two of eight donors. Cumulative public TCR beta family frequency identified carriers of CMV plus the relevant HLA.

This CDR3 spans 18 amino acids. Germline-derived CDR1 and CDR2 are LGHNT and FRNRAP. Trimming removed 4 bases from V and 7 bases from J, with 26 bases in between. TCRdb used MiXCR to reprocess the reads, holding one entry per CDR3 protein. In the table there are approximately 500,000 distinct CDR3 sequences, roughly 10% of which are singletons. Many counts were recorded for this clonotype. Its antigen remains unidentified. Material: PBMCs. The chain couples TRBV12-5 to TRBJ1-5; D may be TRBD1 (6 bases). This TCR came from a human donor in good health (CMV status not recorded). Some clones in this sample may be carry-over from other donors' samples. CDR3 sequence reads: CASGSRPITGTSKQPQHF. The CDR3 region has the DNA TGTGCTAGTGGTTCGAGGCCTATTACAGGGACCTCCAAACAGCCCCAGCATTTT.